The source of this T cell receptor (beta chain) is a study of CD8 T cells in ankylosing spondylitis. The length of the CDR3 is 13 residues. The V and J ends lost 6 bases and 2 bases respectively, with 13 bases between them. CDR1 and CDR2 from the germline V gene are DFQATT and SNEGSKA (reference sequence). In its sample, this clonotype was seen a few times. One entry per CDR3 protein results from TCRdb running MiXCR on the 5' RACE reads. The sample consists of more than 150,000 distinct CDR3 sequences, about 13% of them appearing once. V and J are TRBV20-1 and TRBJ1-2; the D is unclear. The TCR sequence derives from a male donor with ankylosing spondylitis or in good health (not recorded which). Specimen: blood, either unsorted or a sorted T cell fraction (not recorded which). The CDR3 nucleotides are TGCAGTGCCCCCCCCCTGGGCAACTATGGCTACACCTTC. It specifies CSAPPLGNYGYTF.